This T cell receptor beta chain was captured in a study of PD-1 blockade in classical Hodgkin lymphoma. General study findings and limits: Prior therapy or disease activity may underlie the repertoire differences, whose causes remain undefined. Reported baseline diversity: healthy donors highest, relapsed/refractory patients lowest.

The sample's time point: newly diagnosed, previously untreated cHL patient sample. PBMCs were thawed, and CD8+ T cells were then isolated from them by magnetic negative selection. Newly diagnosed classical Hodgkin lymphoma PBMCs, still untreated, provided the comparison samples. J was trimmed by 6 bases and V by 8 bases; bases with no gene match: 9. The CDR3 extends over 15 amino acids. Per germline, CDR1 LGHNA and CDR2 YNFKEQ. Data came from immunoSEQ multiplex PCR; TCRdb stores just in-frame clones and leaves some out. The sample includes fewer than 5,500 clones, approximately 87% of them seen just once. This clone was seen only a few times. The target antigen is unknown.

This chain joins TRBV4-2 and TRBJ2-2; the match to TRBD1 covers 10 bases. The sequenced material came from CD8+ T cells from blood. The source is a human donor with classical Hodgkin lymphoma. Here the CDR3 reads CASGRTGGVAGELFF. In nucleotides, the CDR3 is TGTGCCAGCGGGAGGACAGGGGGGGTTGCCGGGGAGCTGTTTTTT.